The rows below give T cell receptor beta chains drawn from one sample of a study of blood T cell repertoires in COVID-19. This table comes from immunoSEQ multiplex PCR, and its TCRdb copy is limited to in-frame clones, with some not included. The table shows about 34,000 clones, with 60% to 80% occurring only once. The sequenced material came from peripheral blood. These receptors were taken from an elderly man with active or convalescent COVID-19. Each CDR3 is given with its conserved first and last residue. Clone size, where shown, is once, few, many, or a class for clones that have expanded.

clone size	J gene	V gene	CDR3 length	CDR3 protein
.	TRBJ2-1	TRBV27	13	CASSFQANNEQFF
.	TRBJ2-5	TRBV3-1/TRBV3-2	14	CASSRGLVTETQYF
.	TRBJ2-5	TRBV10-2	13	CASSDVAAETQYF
.	TRBJ1-2	TRBV5-5	15	CASSSGQNLYYGYTF
.	TRBJ1-6	TRBV6-5	15	CASSYSTRESSPLHF
once	TRBJ2-2	TRBV11-2	17	CASSFFVDRENTGELFF
.	TRBJ1-1	TRBV5-6	15	CASSFRTGGGTEAFF
.	TRBJ1-1	TRBV5-1	16	CASSLGQGRGRTEAFF
.	TRBJ2-7	TRBV29-1	12	CSTRGTSYEQYF
.	TRBJ2-4	TRBV20-1	11	CSASGRERKYF
.	TRBJ2-7	TRBV7-9	12	CASSDDRYEQYF
.	TRBJ2-7	TRBV9	16	CASSPRWGSGKYEQYF
.	TRBJ2-1	TRBV7-2	14	CASSLLRSINEQFF
.	TRBJ2-3	TRBV9	15	CASSFGIAHTDTQYF
.	TRBJ1-1	TRBV19	14	CASNVGGTYTEAFF
.	TRBJ1-1	TRBV4-1	18	CASSQGLLSKTGSTEAFF
few	TRBJ2-2	TRBV3-1/TRBV3-2	18	CASSQAAGGSRFTGELFF
once	TRBJ1-2	TRBV4-3	14	CASSQYQGNYGYTF
.	TRBJ2-1	TRBV5-5	12	CASSDDLFEQFF
.	TRBJ1-4	TRBV6-6	14	CASSLQEGSEKLFF
once	TRBJ2-1	TRBV4-1	15	CASLRTGDSYNEQFF
.	TRBJ2-3	TRBV28	16	CASSSVREASTDTQYF
few	TRBJ1-1	TRBV7-2	13	CASSLNSQAEAFF
.	TRBJ2-1	TRBV27	15	CASNPGLAGYNEQFF
few	TRBJ1-2	TRBV16	16	CASSQLTGITNYGYTF
once	TRBJ2-3	TRBV5-4	16	CASSLRLERERDTQYF
.	TRBJ1-6	TRBV3-1/TRBV3-2	17	CASSQDPIGVYNSPLHF
.	TRBJ2-1	TRBV4-3	15	CASRKALSSYNEQFF
few	TRBJ1-2	TRBV28	11	CASQGTVGYTF
.	TRBJ2-5	TRBV10-3	16	CAISESLAGLQETQYF
few	TRBJ2-6	TRBV4-2	18	CASSPVAGGPGGANVLTF
.	TRBJ2-3	TRBV28	17	CASSFSLRQGGTDTQYF
.	TRBJ2-2	TRBV4-2	16	CASSQDTSGRTGELFF
.	TRBJ2-7	TRBV7-9	14	CASSFTGSTYEQYF
.	TRBJ1-1	TRBV19	14	CASSIRDKNTEAFF
.	TRBJ1-6	TRBV2	14	CASSESGLNSPLHF
medium-sized	TRBJ1-1	TRBV7-8	15	CASSATTGGSTEAFF
.	TRBJ2-3	TRBV19	17	CASSISRTGGNTDTQYF
.	TRBJ2-7	TRBV10-3	15	CAISNDRDNSYEQYF
.	TRBJ1-5	TRBV3-1/TRBV3-2	15	CASSPGTGSNQPQHF
few	TRBJ2-1	TRBV5-1	16	CASSLTTSGVNNEQFF
few	TRBJ1-6	TRBV19	15	CASSPRDRDNSPLHF
.	TRBJ2-2	TRBV10-3	13	CAIGTGETGELFF
.	TRBJ2-3	TRBV19	18	CASINRLAGGQITDTQYF
.	TRBJ1-2	TRBV10-3	15	CAISTARGQGGGYTF
.	TRBJ2-1	TRBV15	16	CATSAQAGGHENEQFF
.	TRBJ2-2	TRBV28	13	CASRPGNYGELFF
.	TRBJ2-7	TRBV3-1/TRBV3-2	21	CASSLKDRGRFPRGRPYEQYF
.	TRBJ2-2	TRBV11-3	12	CAGGQNTGELFF
.	TRBJ1-5	TRBV28	16	CASSSRTAYSNQPQHF
.	TRBJ2-2	TRBV4-2	16	CASSQDRVGGTGELFF
once	TRBJ2-7	TRBV28	14	CASLRDRVPYEQYF
.	TRBJ2-1	TRBV4-3	15	CASSPEGPGGNEQFF
medium-sized	TRBJ1-6	TRBV6-5	14	CASKTGTDSSPLHF
.	TRBJ2-7	TRBV18	15	CASSPKDRQGYEQYF
.	TRBJ2-5	TRBV7-9	15	CASSSIRGGGETQYF
.	TRBJ2-1	TRBV15	14	CATSRGDTAHEQFF
.	TRBJ2-5	TRBV5-6	15	CASSSIRANQETQYF
.	TRBJ1-3	TRBV30	15	CAWRPKRHSGNTIYF